This T cell receptor (beta chain) was recovered during a study of blood T cell repertoires in COVID-19. Study as a whole: Samples came from the United States, Italy and Spain, spanning acute and convalescent COVID-19.

Authors' data handling: Reference gene primer amplification gave estimated nucleated cell counts. Only in-frame clones appear in the TCRdb table, and some are missing; sequencing was by immunoSEQ multiplex PCR. That table furnishes V, J and clone size, whereas the DNA furnished D and trimming. The table has 150,000 to 200,000 clones, 70% to 90% seen once. The trim removed 3 bases at V and 7 bases at J, leaving 7 bases unmatched. This CDR3 has 15 amino acids. Germline V lookup: CDR1 LGHNT, CDR2 FRNRAP. The chain couples TRBV12-5 to TRBJ2-1, with 9 bases identical to TRBD1. The TCR comes from a man aged 40-49 years who had recovered from COVID-19. Sequencing used PBMCs or T cells enriched from blood (not recorded which). CDR3 coding DNA: TGTGCTAGTGGTTTATCGACAGGGGGGAGGAATGAGCAGTTCTTC. Its translation: CASGLSTGGRNEQFF.